This T cell receptor beta chain was found in a study of cytomegalovirus exposure and HLA in healthy donors (TCRdb year 2017). Describing the broader study: A later analysis indicated that the roughly 130 validation repertoires were generated on the platform also employed for the approximately 670 repertoires of the first cohort. The study aimed to test whether signatures of past pathogen exposure could be identified by cataloging public T cell receptors. Besides the first cohort of some 670 subjects, a separate validation cohort made up of over 95 different subjects was used. High-throughput TCR immunosequencing, statistical association of individual TCRs with disease status, and machine learning were combined to predict cytomegalovirus infection status. Overall study results and their limits: The classifier was reported to diagnose cytomegalovirus status with high specificity and sensitivity in both the original cohort and the validation cohort. The study gave a list of 150 to 200 TCR beta chains associated with cytomegalovirus. In vitro tests confirmed that a few of the cytomegalovirus-associated TCR beta chains recognize cytomegalovirus antigens. It was suggested by the authors that the approach could potentially be generalized to other disease states and immunological phenotypes. Most TCR sequences were seen in very few donors, while some public TCRs were found in many individuals. The validation cohort had no HLA typing available for a later analysis, so co-occurrence within that cohort was assessed over all 120 or so repertoires. Subsequent analysis determined that TCRs grouped into clusters in the first cohort also showed a tendency toward co-occurrence across the 90 to 150 validation repertoires, and roughly 94% of cluster scores exceeded 0.

Libraries were made using the immunoSEQ multiplex PCR assay. Processing in the source paper ran as follows. A statistical classification framework was built to diagnose cytomegalovirus status from the catalog of TCR beta chain sequences. Drawn from immuneACCESS, this table holds only the in-frame rearrangements with V and J called that TCRdb kept. Clones are partly lost; checked studies trace under half to an unresolved V gene and leave the rest unexplained. V, J and clone size are taken as reported in that table, and D and trimming were inferred from the DNA itself. The sample records some 80,000 clones, about 95% of which are singletons. Of the sample, under 1.5% falls within the top ten clones. About this clone itself: There is no known antigen for this receptor. No base-level quality is on record; no much larger clone is a single base apart.

The donors belonged to the validation cohort of 90 to 150 subjects, which was separate from the approximately 610-subject first cohort. The CDR3 measures 12 amino acids from cysteine to phenylalanine. Left in the record is the CDR3 DNA by itself, 36 bases read in frame from the first base. The junction shows trimming of 0 bases on V and 6 bases on J, plus 3 bases between the germline ends. The CDR1 and CDR2 encoded by the germline V gene are KGHSH and LQKENI. The clonotype originates from a woman younger than 30 in good health and CMV-seronegative. The material sequenced was PBMCs. The chain is encoded by TRBV18 joined to TRBJ2-1, with the D gene uncertain. The DNA sequence follows: TGTGCCAGCTCACCACCTAGCAATGAGCAGTTCTTC. This sequence encodes CASSPPSNEQFF.